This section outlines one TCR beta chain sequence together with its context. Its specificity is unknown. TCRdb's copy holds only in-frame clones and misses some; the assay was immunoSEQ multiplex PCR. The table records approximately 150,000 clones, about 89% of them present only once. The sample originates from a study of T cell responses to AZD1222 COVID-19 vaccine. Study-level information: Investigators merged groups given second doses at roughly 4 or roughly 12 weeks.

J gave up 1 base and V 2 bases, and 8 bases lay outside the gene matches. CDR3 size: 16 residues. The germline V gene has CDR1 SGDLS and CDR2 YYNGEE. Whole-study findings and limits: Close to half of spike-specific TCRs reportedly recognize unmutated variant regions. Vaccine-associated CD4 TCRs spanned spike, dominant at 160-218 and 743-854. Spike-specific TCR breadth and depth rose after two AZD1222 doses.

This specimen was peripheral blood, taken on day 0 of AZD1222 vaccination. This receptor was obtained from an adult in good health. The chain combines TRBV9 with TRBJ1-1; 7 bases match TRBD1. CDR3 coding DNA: TGTGCCAGCAGCGTTACTCAGGGACAGCCGAACACTGAAGCTTTCTTT. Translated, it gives CASSVTQGQPNTEAFF. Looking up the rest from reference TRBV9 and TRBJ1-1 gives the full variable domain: DSGVTQTPKHLITATGQRVTLRCSPRSGDLSVYWYQQSLDQGLQFLIQYYNGEERAKGNILERFSAQQFPDLHSELNLSSLELGDSALYFCASSVTQGQPNTEAFFGQGTRLTVV.